The sequence of this T cell receptor (beta chain) was determined in a study of HIV-infected patients and healthy controls. Study-wide results and limits: CMV-associated CDR3s mostly grew nonsignificantly during therapy, while HIV-associated CDR3s declined significantly. HIV+ repertoires were severely depleted of MAIT alpha-chain CDR3s, unlike healthy controls.

As for this clonotype: The antigen is unknown.

No cell fractionation was done, so the repertoire covers all unsorted peripheral blood T cells. 450 to 600 ng RNA was reverse transcribed with alpha and beta constant-region primers. Each of the alpha and beta chains got its own library through chain-specific third strand synthesis with indices. One entry per CDR3 protein, called by TCRdb with MiXCR from the 5' RACE reads. The data show 15,000 to 20,000 distinct CDR3 sequences, 10% seen once. The receptor was derived from an adult in good health. Specimen: blood.

The CDR3 reads CASSFREPLNTGELFF. The CDR3 coding sequence is TGTGCCAGCAGTTTTCGGGAACCTTTGAACACCGGGGAGCTGTTTTTT. The chain joins TRBV12-3 or TRBV12-4 to TRBJ2-2, with a possible D match to TRBD2 (5 bases). V was clipped by 3 bases and J by 1 base, with 12 bases between them. The CDR3 contains 16 residues.